In this sample, the clone carrying this T cell receptor beta chain is medium-sized. What it binds is not known. A multiplex PCR containing 32 V primers and 13 J primers was used to amplify TCR beta CDR3. TCRdb independently ran MiXCR on the multiplex PCR reads; one entry per CDR3 protein. The table has about 10,000 distinct CDR3 sequences, 15% to 20% seen once. The sample is drawn from a study of immune heterogeneity within non-small cell lung tumors. In the study overall: There were 4 squamous cell carcinomas, around 11 non-squamous carcinomas and 1 tumor not otherwise specified.

TCRs were amplified from 600 ng gDNA of bulk tumor per sample. Far-apart biopsies, several per primary tumor, were taken during surgery. The cohort was untreated, with newly diagnosed non-small cell lung cancer undergoing curative surgery. General study findings and limits: Largely distinct from one individual patient to the next were the high-frequency T-cell receptor beta clonotypes. Tumor sites within a patient were found to share identical dominant CDR3 beta clonotypes, and site-unique high-frequency clones were also present.

Per germline, CDR1 MNHEY and CDR2 SMNVEV (reference sequence). V lost 1 base and J 3 bases, leaving 9 bases between the germline ends. The CDR3 length is 14 residues. The specimen sequenced was lung tumor tissue. The receptor comes from a man aged 35-49 years with non-small cell lung cancer. The chain links TRBV27 to TRBJ1-1; D possibly corresponds to TRBD1 (5 bases). The CDR3 DNA is TGTGCCAGCAGTTTATTCCCAGGGCACACTGAAGCTTTCTTT. Encoded protein: CASSLFPGHTEAFF.